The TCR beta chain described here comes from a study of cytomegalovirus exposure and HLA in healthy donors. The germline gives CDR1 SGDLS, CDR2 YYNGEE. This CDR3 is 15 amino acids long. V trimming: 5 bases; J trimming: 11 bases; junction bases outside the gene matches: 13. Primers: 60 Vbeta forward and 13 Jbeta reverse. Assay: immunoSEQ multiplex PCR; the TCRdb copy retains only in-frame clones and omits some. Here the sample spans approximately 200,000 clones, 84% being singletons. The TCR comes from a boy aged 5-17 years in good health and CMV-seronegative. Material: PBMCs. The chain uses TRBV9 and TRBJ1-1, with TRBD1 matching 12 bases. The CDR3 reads CASSETGTGGSEAFF. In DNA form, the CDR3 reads TGTGCCAGCAGTGAAACCGGGACAGGGGGCTCCGAGGCTTTCTTT. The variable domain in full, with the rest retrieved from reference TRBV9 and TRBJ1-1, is DSGVTQTPKHLITATGQRVTLRCSPRSGDLSVYWYQQSLDQGLQFLIQYYNGEERAKGNILERFSAQQFPDLHSELNLSSLELGDSALYFCASSETGTGGSEAFFGQGTRLTVV.